This TCR beta chain was captured in a study of T-cell reconstitution after alpha-beta-depleted transplantation in children. Study-level findings and limits: T-cell numbers and diversity one year post-transplant derived largely from freshly generated T cells. About two months after transplant, alpha-beta T cells reportedly came from several hundred expanded graft clones. Surviving recipient T cells and thymic progenitors underlay high day-60 TCRbeta diversity in some patients.

The TCRbeta library was prepared with unique molecular identifiers. TCRdb passed the PCR reads through MiXCR, listing each CDR3 protein once. The sample holds more than 120,000 distinct CDR3 sequences; around 9% are singletons and the top ten take around 18%. This clonotype was picked up many times. Its antigen is still unknown. This CDR3 is 16 amino acids long. CDR1 is SGHRS, CDR2 YFSETQ, per germline. Trimming took 4 bases from V and 6 from J, leaving 19 bases between them. The sample consisted of PBMCs, mostly from graft donor cells, taken 180 days after TCRalphabeta/CD19-depleted stem cell transplant. This clonotype was obtained from a female patient between 2 and 10 years old who had a stem cell transplant for congenital amegakaryocytic thrombocytopenia, so the T cells may come from the graft donor. The chain recombines TRBV5-1 with TRBJ2-2, with a weak D call TRBD1 (5 bases). DNA for the CDR3: TGCGCCAGCAGCCCCCTTGTGACAGAGACTGCCGGGGAGCTGTTTTTT. This gives the protein CASSPLVTETAGELFF.